A single sample gave rise to the 10 T cell receptor beta chains below, sequenced in a study of T-cell reconstitution after alpha-beta-depleted transplantation in children. TCRbeta library preparation incorporated unique molecular identifiers. TCRdb re-analysed the PCR reads in MiXCR, keeping a single row per CDR3 protein. The repertoire holds some 200,000 distinct CDR3 sequences, with about a tenth as singletons. The sequences come from PBMCs, collected before TCRalphabeta/CD19-depleted stem cell transplant. These receptors came from a child younger than two with acute myeloid leukemia, due to receive a stem cell transplant.

This clonotype was observed many times. The rearrangement uses TRBV7-2 and TRBJ2-7; D gene uncertain. The CDR3 is made up of 10 amino acids. Germline V lookup: CDR1 SGHTA, CDR2 FQGNSA. The ends were cut back, 3 bases at V and 3 bases at J, with 0 bases in the middle. The CDR3 region has the DNA TGTGCCAGCAGCTTCTACGAGCAGTACTTC. As protein: CASSFYEQYF.

This clonotype was recorded at least ten times. J is TRBJ2-1 and V is TRBV7-2, with a tentative D call TRBD2 (5 bases). The CDR3 spans 14 residues. The V end lost 2 bases, the J end lost 6 bases, and 11 bases lay between the germline ends. Germline V lookup: CDR1 SGHTA, CDR2 FQGNSA. CDR3 bases: TGTGCCAGCAGCTTAAATATACGGGGCAATGAGCAGTTCTTC. It encodes CASSLNIRGNEQFF.

This clonotype was seen only a few times. A junction end diverges from the germline sequence, so it may reflect a read error. The V gene is TRBV10-3, the J gene TRBJ2-7; 13 bases match TRBD2. The V gene's germline CDR1 is ENHRY and CDR2 SYGVKD. The CDR3 is 13 residues long. Here the CDR3 DNA reads TGTGCCATCAGTGAACTCGGGACTAGCGGGAAGGGCTTC. Protein: CAISELGTSGKGF.

The CDR3 spells CAISESLSGGPTDTQYF. The CDR3 DNA sequence: TGTGCCATCAGTGAGTCCCTTAGCGGGGGCCCCACAGATACGCAGTATTTT. The chain combines TRBV10-3 with TRBJ2-3, with 9 bases matching TRBD2. J lost 2 bases, V lost 0 bases, and 6 bases had no gene match. Germline V gene data show CDR1 as ENHRY and CDR2 as SYGVKD. This CDR3 is built from 17 residues.

This clonotype was counted many times. The chain has TRBV3-1 and TRBJ1-2, with D unresolved. Trimming removed 0 bases at V and 5 bases at J, with 13 bases between. Germline V gene lookup returns CDR1 LGHDT and CDR2 YNNKEL (reference sequence). The CDR3 length is 15 residues. The CDR3 nucleotides are TGTGCCAGCAGCCAAGATACTTGGGAAGCTTATGGCTACACCTTC. Its protein is CASSQDTWEAYGYTF.

In its sample, this clonotype was seen many times. This chain links TRBV7-2 with TRBJ2-7, with D maybe TRBD2 (6 bases). Trimming pared 0 bases from V and 4 bases from J, leaving 10 bases between. Germline V gives CDR1 SGHTA, CDR2 FQGNSA. CDR3 length: 14 amino acids. The CDR3 bases are TGTGCCAGCAGCTTAGCGCGGGGCATGTACGAGCAGTACTTC. Amino acid sequence: CASSLARGMYEQYF.

This clonotype has at least ten counts. The genes are TRBV9 and TRBJ2-1, with TRBD2 matching 9 bases. The ends lost 3 bases at V and 8 bases at J; junction bases unmatched: 9. Per the germline V gene, CDR1 is SGDLS and CDR2 is YYNGEE. The CDR3 has 15 residues. CDR3 DNA sequence: TGTGCCAGCAGCGGGGGAAAAGCGGGAGGACATGAGCAGTTCTTC. It yields the protein CASSGGKAGGHEQFF.

This clonotype was seen repeatedly, ten times or more. The rearrangement joins TRBV5-6 to TRBJ2-1, with D perhaps being TRBD1 or TRBD2 (5 bases each). Trimming removed 5 bases from V and 9 bases from J, with 15 bases in between. This CDR3 comprises 13 residues. The germline V gene has CDR1 SGHDT and CDR2 YYEEEE. CDR3 residues: CASRWGTLGEQFF. In nucleotides, the CDR3 is TGTGCCAGCAGATGGGGGACCCTGGGTGAGCAGTTCTTC.

Ten or more counts support this clonotype. The CDR3 sequence is CASSLGGTGGRGYTF. CDR3 DNA: TGTGCCAGCAGCTTAGGAGGGACAGGGGGCCGAGGCTACACCTTC. V and J are TRBV7-8 and TRBJ1-2, with TRBD1 matching 12 bases. Losses at the gene ends were 1 base for V and 8 bases for J; bases not matched to a gene: 5. The CDR3 spans 15 residues. Germline CDR1 and CDR2: SGHVS and FQNEAQ.

In this sample, this clonotype turned up many times. The J gene is TRBJ2-3, the V gene TRBV7-2; 11 positions agree with TRBD2. The CDR3 consists of 17 residues. The V segment lost 4 bases and the J segment 4 bases; nucleotides outside the gene matches: 10. CDR1 SGHTA and CDR2 FQGNSA come from the germline V gene. Written as DNA, the CDR3 is TGTGCCAGCAGCTCCAAACGACTAGCGGGAAGGGCAGATACGCAGTATTTT. It codes for CASSSKRLAGRADTQYF.